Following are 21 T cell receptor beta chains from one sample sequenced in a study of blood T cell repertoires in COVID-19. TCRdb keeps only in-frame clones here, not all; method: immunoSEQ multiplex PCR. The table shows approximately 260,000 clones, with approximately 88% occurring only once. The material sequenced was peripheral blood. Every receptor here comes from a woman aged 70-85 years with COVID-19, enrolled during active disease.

The CDR3 protein is CASISWGQINQPQHF. The CDR3, as DNA: TGTGCCAGCATCAGCTGGGGACAGATCAATCAGCCCCAGCATTTT. The genes are TRBV6-6 and TRBJ1-5; 7 bases map to TRBD1. Looked up from germline, CDR1 is MNHNY and CDR2 is SVGAGI (reference sequence). With V trimmed by 7 bases and J by 3 bases, 9 bases remained unmatched. The length of the CDR3 is 15 residues.

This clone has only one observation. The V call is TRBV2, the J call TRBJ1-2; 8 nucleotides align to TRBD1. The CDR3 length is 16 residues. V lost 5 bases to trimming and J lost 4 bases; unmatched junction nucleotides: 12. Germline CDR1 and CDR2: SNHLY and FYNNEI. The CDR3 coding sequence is TGTGCCAGCAGTAGCACCGGGACAGGCTCCATCTATGGCTACACCTTC. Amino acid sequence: CASSSTGTGSIYGYTF.

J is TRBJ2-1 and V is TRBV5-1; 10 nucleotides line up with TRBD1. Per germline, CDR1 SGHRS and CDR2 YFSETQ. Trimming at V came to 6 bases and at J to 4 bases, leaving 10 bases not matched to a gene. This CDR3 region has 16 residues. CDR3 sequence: CASTVIGTGEYNEQFF. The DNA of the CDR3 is TGCGCCAGCACTGTAATCGGGACAGGGGAATACAATGAGCAGTTCTTC.

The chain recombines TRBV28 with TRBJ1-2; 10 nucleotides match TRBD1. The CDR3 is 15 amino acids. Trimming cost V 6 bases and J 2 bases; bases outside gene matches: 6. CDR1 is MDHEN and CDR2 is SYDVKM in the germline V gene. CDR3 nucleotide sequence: TGTGCCAGCAGCTCGCCGGGACAGGGGAACTATGGCTACACCTTC. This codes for CASSSPGQGNYGYTF.

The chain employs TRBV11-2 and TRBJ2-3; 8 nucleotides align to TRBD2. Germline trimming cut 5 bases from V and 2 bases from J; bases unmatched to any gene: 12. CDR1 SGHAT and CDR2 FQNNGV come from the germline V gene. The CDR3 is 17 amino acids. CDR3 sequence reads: CASSVPLLAGLTDTQYF. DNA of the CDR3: TGTGCCAGCAGCGTTCCCCTCCTAGCGGGCCTCACAGATACGCAGTATTTT.

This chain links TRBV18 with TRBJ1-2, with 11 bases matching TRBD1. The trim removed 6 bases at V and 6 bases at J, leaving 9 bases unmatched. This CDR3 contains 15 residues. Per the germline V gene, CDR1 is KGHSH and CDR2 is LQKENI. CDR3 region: CASSLHPGQGDGYTF. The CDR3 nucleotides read TGTGCCAGCTCGCTTCATCCGGGACAGGGGGATGGCTACACCTTC.

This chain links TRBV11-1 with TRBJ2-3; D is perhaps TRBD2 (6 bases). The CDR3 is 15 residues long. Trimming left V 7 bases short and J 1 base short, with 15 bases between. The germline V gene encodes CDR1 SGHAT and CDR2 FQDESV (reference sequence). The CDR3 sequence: CASTRDWGGTDTQYF. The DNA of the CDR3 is TGTGCCAGCACCCGAGACTGGGGGGGCACAGATACGCAGTATTTT.

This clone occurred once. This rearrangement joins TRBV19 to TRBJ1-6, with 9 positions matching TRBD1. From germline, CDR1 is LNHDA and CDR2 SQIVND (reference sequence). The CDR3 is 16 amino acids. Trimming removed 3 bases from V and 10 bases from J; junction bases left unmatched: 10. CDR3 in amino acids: CASSISTGTGFSPLHF. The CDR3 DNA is TGTGCCAGTAGTATCTCGACCGGGACAGGGTTCTCACCCCTCCACTTT.

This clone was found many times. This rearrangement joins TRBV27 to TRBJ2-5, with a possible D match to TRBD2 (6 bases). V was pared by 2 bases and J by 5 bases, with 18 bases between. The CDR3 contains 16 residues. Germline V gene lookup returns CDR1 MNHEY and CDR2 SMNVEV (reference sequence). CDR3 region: CASSLTAGFRLETQYF. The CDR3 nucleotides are TGTGCCAGCAGTTTAACGGCGGGATTTCGCCTGGAGACCCAGTACTTC.

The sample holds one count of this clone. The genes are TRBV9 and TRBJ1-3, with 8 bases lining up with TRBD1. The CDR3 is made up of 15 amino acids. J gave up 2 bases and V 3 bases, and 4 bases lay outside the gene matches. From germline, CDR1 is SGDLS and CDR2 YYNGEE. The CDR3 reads CASSAETGAGNTIYF. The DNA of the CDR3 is TGTGCCAGCAGCGCCGAGACAGGGGCTGGAAACACCATATATTTT.

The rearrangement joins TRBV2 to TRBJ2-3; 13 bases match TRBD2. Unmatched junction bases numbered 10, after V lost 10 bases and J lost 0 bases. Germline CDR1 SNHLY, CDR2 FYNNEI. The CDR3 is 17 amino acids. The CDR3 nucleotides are TGTGCCACTAGAACCGGACTAGCGGGAGCCAGCACAGATACGCAGTATTTT. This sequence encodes CATRTGLAGASTDTQYF.

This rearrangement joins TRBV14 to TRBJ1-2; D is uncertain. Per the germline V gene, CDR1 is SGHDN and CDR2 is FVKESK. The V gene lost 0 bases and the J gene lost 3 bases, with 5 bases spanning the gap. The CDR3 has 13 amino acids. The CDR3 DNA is TGTGCCAGCAGCCAAGAGGCCTACTATGGCTACACCTTC. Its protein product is CASSQEAYYGYTF.

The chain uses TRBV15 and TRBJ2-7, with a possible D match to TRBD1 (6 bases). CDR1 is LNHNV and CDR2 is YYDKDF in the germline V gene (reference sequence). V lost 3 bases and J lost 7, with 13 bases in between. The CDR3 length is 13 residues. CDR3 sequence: CATSSPTGKEQYF. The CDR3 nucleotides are TGTGCCACCAGCAGCCCCACAGGGAAGGAGCAGTACTTC. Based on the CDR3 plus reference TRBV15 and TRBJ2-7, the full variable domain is DAMVIQNPRYQVTQFGKPVTLSCSQTLNHNVMYWYQQKSSQAPKLLFHYYDKDFNNEADTPDNFQSRRPNTSFCFLDIRSPGLGDTAMYLCATSSPTGKEQYFGPGTRLTVT.

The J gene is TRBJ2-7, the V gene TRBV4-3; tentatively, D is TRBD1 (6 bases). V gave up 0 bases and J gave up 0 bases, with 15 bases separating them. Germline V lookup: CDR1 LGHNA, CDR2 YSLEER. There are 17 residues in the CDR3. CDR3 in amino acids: CASSQDIRRQVSYEQYF. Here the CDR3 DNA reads TGCGCCAGCAGCCAAGATATAAGGAGACAGGTCTCCTACGAGCAGTACTTC.

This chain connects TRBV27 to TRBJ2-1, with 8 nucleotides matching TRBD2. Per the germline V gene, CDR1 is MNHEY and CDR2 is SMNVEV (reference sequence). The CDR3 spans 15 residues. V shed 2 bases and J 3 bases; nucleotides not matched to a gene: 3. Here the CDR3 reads CASSLKAGDYNEQFF. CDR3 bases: TGTGCCAGCAGTTTAAAAGCGGGGGACTACAATGAGCAGTTCTTC.

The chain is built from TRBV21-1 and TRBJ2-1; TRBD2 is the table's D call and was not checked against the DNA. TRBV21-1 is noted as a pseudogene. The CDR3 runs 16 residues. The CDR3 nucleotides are TGTGCCAGCAGCAAGGGGACTAGCGGGAGGGGGGATGAGCAGTTCTTC. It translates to CASSKGTSGRGDEQFF.

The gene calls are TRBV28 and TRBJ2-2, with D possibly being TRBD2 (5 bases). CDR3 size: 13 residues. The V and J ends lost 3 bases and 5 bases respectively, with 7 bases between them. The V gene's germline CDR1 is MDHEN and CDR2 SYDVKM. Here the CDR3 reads CASSFRGTGELFF. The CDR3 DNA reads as TGTGCCAGCAGTTTTCGGGGAACCGGGGAGCTGTTTTTT. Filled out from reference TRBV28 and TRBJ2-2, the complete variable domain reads DVKVTQSSRYLVKRTGEKVFLECVQDMDHENMFWYRQDPGLGLRLIYFSYDVKMKEKGDIPEGYSVSREKKERFSLILESASTNQTSMYLCASSFRGTGELFFGEGSRLTVL.

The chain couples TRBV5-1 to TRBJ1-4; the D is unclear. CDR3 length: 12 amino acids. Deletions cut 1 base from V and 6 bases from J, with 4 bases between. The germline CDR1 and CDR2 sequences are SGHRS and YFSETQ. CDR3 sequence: CASSLPDEKLFF. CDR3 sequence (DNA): TGCGCCAGCAGCTTGCCGGATGAAAAACTGTTTTTT.

Here the CDR3 reads CASRLAGAPHPYNEQFF. The DNA of the CDR3 is TGTGCCAGCAGACTAGCGGGGGCCCCCCACCCCTACAATGAGCAGTTCTTC. The V gene is TRBV6-7, the J gene TRBJ2-1, with 11 bases aligning to TRBD2. TRBV6-7 is treated as an ORF (open reading frame) with a function not yet certain. Trimming cost V 6 bases and J 2 bases; bases outside gene matches: 9. The CDR3 consists of 17 residues.

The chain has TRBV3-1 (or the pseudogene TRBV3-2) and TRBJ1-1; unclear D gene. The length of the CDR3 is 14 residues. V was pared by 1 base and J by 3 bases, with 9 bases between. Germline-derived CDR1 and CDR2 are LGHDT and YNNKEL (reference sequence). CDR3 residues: CASSQAWRDTEAFF. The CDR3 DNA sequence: TGTGCCAGCAGCCAAGCCTGGAGGGACACTGAAGCTTTCTTT.

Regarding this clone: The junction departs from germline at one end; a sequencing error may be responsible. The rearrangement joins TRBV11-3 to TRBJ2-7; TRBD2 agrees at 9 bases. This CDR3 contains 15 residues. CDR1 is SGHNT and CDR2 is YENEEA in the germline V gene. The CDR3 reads CASSVRIAGALLMHF. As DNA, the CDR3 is TGTGCCAGCAGCGTCCGAATAGCGGGAGCCCTACTCATGCACTTC.